This T cell receptor beta chain was retrieved from a study of CD8 T cells in ankylosing spondylitis. General study findings and limits: The study identified a TCR beta motif of roughly eight highly homologous variants that appeared characteristic of ankylosing spondylitis blood.

A single record per CDR3 protein comes from TCRdb applying MiXCR to the 5' RACE reads. The data show 470,000 or so distinct CDR3 sequences, with roughly 27% seen just once and approximately 1% held by the top ten. The CDR3 is 15 residues long. Trimming shortened V by 0 bases and J by 5 bases, and 13 bases separated the two germline ends. Germline V gene lookup returns CDR1 LGHNA and CDR2 YNFKEQ. With respect to this clonotype: The antigen remains undetermined.

The source of this sequence is a male donor with ankylosing spondylitis. Sequencing was done on a sample of blood, either unsorted or a sorted T cell fraction (not recorded which). The gene calls are TRBV4-2 and TRBJ1-2; D is possibly TRBD1 (5 bases). CDR3 coding DNA: TGTGCCAGCAGCCAAGATGCGGCAGGGAAATATGGCTACACCTTC. Translated: CASSQDAAGKYGYTF.